These 10 T cell receptor beta chains were sequenced from one sample in a study of CD8 T cells in ankylosing spondylitis. MiXCR was run by TCRdb on the 5' RACE reads, yielding one entry per CDR3 protein. Among 35,000 or so distinct CDR3 sequences, about 15% were seen once, and the ten largest hold 35% to 50%. The specimen sequenced was blood. Receptors originate from a male donor with ankylosing spondylitis or in good health (not recorded which).

The rearrangement links TRBV15 to TRBJ2-1; TRBD1 aligns across 9 bases. The CDR3 extends over 16 amino acids. V was clipped by 3 bases and J by 3 bases; unmatched bases: 6. CDR1 is LNHNV and CDR2 is YYDKDF in the germline V gene (reference sequence). In DNA form, the CDR3 reads TGTGCCACCAGCAGGCAAAGGACAGGGGACTACAATGAGCAGTTCTTC. The encoded protein is CATSRQRTGDYNEQFF.

The chain uses TRBV7-2 and TRBJ2-5; D remains ambiguous. V was trimmed by 2 bases and J by 4 bases, leaving 8 bases between them. There are 13 residues in the CDR3. The V gene's germline CDR1 is SGHTA and CDR2 FQGNSA. The CDR3 nucleotides read TGTGCCAGCAGCTTAAACTGGGGAGAGACCCAGTACTTC. Translation: CASSLNWGETQYF.

This clonotype has more than one count but fewer than ten. The chain couples TRBV19 to TRBJ1-1; no firm D call. Trimming took off 1 base at V and 11 bases at J, with 11 bases between the two ends. This CDR3 region has 12 residues. CDR1 and CDR2 from the germline V gene are LNHDA and SQIVND (reference sequence). The CDR3: CASSIAGGGAFF. In nucleotides, the CDR3 is TGTGCCAGTAGTATAGCTGGCGGCGGGGCTTTCTTT.

The rearrangement uses TRBV21-1 and TRBJ2-7; TRBD2, the table's D call, was not compared with the DNA. TRBV21-1 is labeled a pseudogene. This CDR3 has 14 amino acids. The CDR3 DNA reads TGTGCCAGCACCAGAGGGAGGGTGGACTACGAGCAGTACGTC. Translating it yields CASTRGRVDYEQYV.

A few counts support this clonotype. V gene TRBV6-2 or TRBV6-3 combines with J gene TRBJ1-3; TRBD1 might be the D (6 bases). The germline V gene has CDR1 MNHEY and CDR2 SVGEGT. V was shortened by 5 bases and J by 5 bases, with 13 bases between the two germline ends. The CDR3 has 14 residues. CDR3: CASSNPDSRNTIYF. The CDR3, as DNA: TGTGCCAGCAGTAACCCGGACAGCCGAAACACCATATATTTT.

This clonotype was observed a handful of times. The chain joins TRBV29-1 to TRBJ1-1; the D gene is possibly TRBD1 (5 bases). Deletions cut 4 bases from V and 0 bases from J, with 18 bases between. CDR1 is SQVTM and CDR2 is ANQGSEA in the germline V gene. The CDR3 spans 16 residues. The CDR3 is CSVVKAALGVNTEAFF. DNA of the CDR3: TGCAGCGTTGTAAAAGCCGCGCTGGGGGTGAACACTGAAGCTTTCTTT.

The sample holds a few counts of this clonotype. This chain uses TRBV4-1 with TRBJ1-5; D is perhaps TRBD1 (5 bases). CDR1 MGHRA and CDR2 YSYEKL come from the germline V gene. Trimming took off 3 bases at V and 7 bases at J, with 16 bases between the two ends. The CDR3 has 15 residues. The CDR3 sequence: CASSQFQGSEQPQHF. CDR3 in DNA: TGCGCCAGCAGCCAGTTCCAGGGAAGTGAGCAGCCCCAGCATTTT.

The V and J genes are TRBV30 and TRBJ2-3; the match to TRBD2 covers 11 bases. The CDR3 contains 15 residues. V shed 3 bases and J 1 base; nucleotides not matched to a gene: 3. From germline, CDR1 is GTSNPN and CDR2 SVGIG (reference sequence). The CDR3, as DNA: TGTGCCTGGAGGCCGGGACTAGCGGGCACAGATACGCAGTATTTT. Its protein product is CAWRPGLAGTDTQYF.

The rearrangement joins TRBV4-3 to TRBJ2-5; D may be TRBD2 (6 bases). The germline V gene has CDR1 LGHNA and CDR2 YSLEER. Trimming removed 0 bases at V and 4 bases at J, with 24 bases between. The CDR3 extends over 19 amino acids. The CDR3 DNA sequence: TGCGCCAGCAGCCAAGATCCTTCTAGCGCCCACCTCTGGGGAGAGACCCAGTACTTC. This translates into CASSQDPSSAHLWGETQYF.

This clonotype was counted at least ten times. The V gene is TRBV3-1, the J gene TRBJ2-1, with a tentative D call TRBD2 (6 bases). The CDR3 has 13 amino acids. The germline V gene encodes CDR1 LGHDT and CDR2 YNNKEL (reference sequence). The germline V and J ends were trimmed by 4 bases and 10 bases, with 14 bases remaining between them. The CDR3 sequence: CASSPHASDEQFF. The CDR3 bases are TGTGCCAGCAGCCCCCATGCTAGCGACGAGCAGTTCTTC.